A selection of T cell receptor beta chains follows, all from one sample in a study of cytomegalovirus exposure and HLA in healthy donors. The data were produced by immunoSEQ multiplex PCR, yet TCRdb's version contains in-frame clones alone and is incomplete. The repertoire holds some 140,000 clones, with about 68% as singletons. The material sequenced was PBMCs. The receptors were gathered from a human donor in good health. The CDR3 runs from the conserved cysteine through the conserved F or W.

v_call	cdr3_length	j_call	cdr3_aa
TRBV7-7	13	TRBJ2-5	CASSLRLQETQYF
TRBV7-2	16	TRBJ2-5	CASSFWAGTSGETQYF
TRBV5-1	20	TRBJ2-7	CASSGPTGTSGRAGAVEQYF
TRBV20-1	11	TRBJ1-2	CSQQGSYGYTF
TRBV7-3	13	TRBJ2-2	CASSPTSPGELFF
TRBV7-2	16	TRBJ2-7	CASSLAGGQGSYEQYF
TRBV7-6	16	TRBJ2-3	CASSLEDRTYTDTQYF
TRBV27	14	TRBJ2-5	CATNRGRGEETQYF
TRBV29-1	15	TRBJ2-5	CSVEVSRGRAETQYF
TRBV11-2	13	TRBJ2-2	CASSLSDTGELFF
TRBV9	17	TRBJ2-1	CASSVAVGRGRNNEQFF
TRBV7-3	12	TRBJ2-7	CASSSPGEQQYF
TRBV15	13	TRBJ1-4	CATSSREGGKLFF
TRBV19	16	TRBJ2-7	CASSAPSADRGFEQYF
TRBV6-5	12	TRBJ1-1	CASSYDGTEAFF
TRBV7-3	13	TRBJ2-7	CASSPERGGEQYF
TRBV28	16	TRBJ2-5	CASSSRTSGVVETQYF
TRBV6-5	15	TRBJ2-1	CASSPGLGSYNEQFF
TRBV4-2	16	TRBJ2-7	CASSQKLAGAAYEQYF
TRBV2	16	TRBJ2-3	CASTPGPSGSTDTQYF
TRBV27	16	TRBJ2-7	CASSSGLRDRGVEQYF
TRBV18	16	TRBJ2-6	CASSPTGGAGANVLTF